This entry lists 21 T cell receptor beta chains sequenced from one sample in a study of PD-L1 blockade in urothelial cancer (dated by TCRdb to between 2016 and 2019). Library generation was performed with the immunoSEQ multiplex PCR assay. Drawn from immuneACCESS, this table holds only the in-frame rearrangements with V and J called that TCRdb kept. Clones are partly lost; checked studies trace under half to an unresolved V gene and leave the rest unexplained. This sample is represented by tens of thousands of clones; about 85% of them were singletons. Jointly, the top ten make up around 8% of the sample. The material was PBMCs, obtained around atezolizumab (anti-PD-L1) treatment. These receptors all come from a man aged 55 to 69 with urothelial cancer.

The genes are TRBV12-5 and TRBJ2-7; maybe TRBD2 (7 bases). The CDR3 extends over 16 amino acids. Looked up from germline, CDR1 is LGHNT and CDR2 is FRNRAP. With 5 bases removed from V and 4 bases from J, the gap between germline ends came to 21 bases. Here the CDR3 reads CASGPRRGQAEYEQYF. CDR3 nucleotides: TGTGCTAGTGGTCCAAGGCGGGGGCAGGCCGAATACGAGCAGTACTTC. Full variable domain (outside the CDR3, taken from reference TRBV12-5 and TRBJ2-7): DARVTQTPRHKVTEMGQEVTMRCQPILGHNTVFWYRQTMMQGLELLAYFRNRAPLDDSGMPKDRFSAEMPDATLATLKIQPSEPRDSAVYFCASGPRRGQAEYEQYFGPGTRLTVT.

This chain joins TRBV19 and TRBJ1-6; 9 positions match TRBD1. The CDR3 is made up of 17 amino acids. V gave up 4 bases and J gave up 9 bases; unmatched junction bases: 13. From germline, CDR1 is LNHDA and CDR2 SQIVND (reference sequence). The CDR3 region has the DNA TGTGCCAGTAGTAAGACCTGGGACAGGGCTTCAGGTTCACCCCTCCACTTT. This encodes CASSKTWDRASGSPLHF.

The chain combines TRBV7-9 with TRBJ2-7; D perhaps matches TRBD2 (5 bases). The CDR3 contains 14 residues. Per the germline V gene, CDR1 is SEHNR and CDR2 is FQNEAQ (reference sequence). With 5 bases removed from V and 3 bases from J, the gap between germline ends came to 14 bases. CDR3 loop: CASSPAGSDYEQYF. CDR3 DNA: TGTGCCAGCAGCCCTGCGGGTTCTGACTACGAGCAGTACTTC. Filled out from reference TRBV7-9 and TRBJ2-7, the complete variable domain reads DTGVSQNPRHKITKRGQNVTFRCDPISEHNRLYWYRQTLGQGPEFLTYFQNEAQLEKSRLLSDRFSAERPKGSFSTLEIQRTEQGDSAMYLCASSPAGSDYEQYFGPGTRLTVT.

The chain joins TRBV28 to TRBJ2-6, with D possibly TRBD1 on 6 matching bases. This CDR3 contains 15 residues. V was trimmed by 3 bases and J by 2 bases, leaving 8 bases between them. Germline assignment: CDR1 MDHEN and CDR2 SYDVKM. CDR3 sequence (DNA): TGTGCCAGCAGTTTGCAGGGGACTGGGGCCAACGTCCTGACTTTC. It encodes CASSLQGTGANVLTF.

V usage is TRBV30 and J usage is TRBJ1-6; perhaps TRBD1 as D (6 bases). Trimming shortened V by 1 base and J by 7 bases, and 17 bases separated the two germline ends. The CDR3 sequence is 16 residues long. The V gene's germline CDR1 is GTSNPN and CDR2 SVGIG (reference sequence). CDR3 DNA: TGTGCCTGGAGTGACAACAGGGCCCCAAGGAATTCACCCCTCCACTTT. Translated, it gives CAWSDNRAPRNSPLHF.

J is TRBJ2-1 and V is TRBV7-9; possible D gene TRBD2, 5 bases. The CDR3 is 14 residues long. Per the germline V gene, CDR1 is SEHNR and CDR2 is FQNEAQ (reference sequence). Trimming stripped 8 bases from V and 7 bases from J, with 18 bases between. In DNA, the CDR3 is TGTGCCAGCGTTCCCCCGGGATCGGGAAATGAGCAGTTCTTC. As protein: CASVPPGSGNEQFF.

The gene calls are TRBV7-2 and TRBJ2-5, with 9 positions matching TRBD2. The germline CDR1 and CDR2 sequences are SGHTA and FQGNSA. The ends lost 4 bases at V and 5 bases at J; junction bases unmatched: 14. The CDR3 extends over 17 amino acids. The CDR3 DNA is TGTGCCAGCAGCTCATCTGGGGCTAGCGGGAACCCGGAGACCCAGTACTTC. It yields the protein CASSSSGASGNPETQYF.

CDR3 nucleotide sequence: TGTGCCAGCAGCTTAGCCCAAAATACTGCGGCGGTGGGGCAGTATTTT. Translated: CASSLAQNTAAVGQYF. V usage is TRBV7-2 and J usage is TRBJ2-3; D not certain. CDR1 is SGHTA, CDR2 FQGNSA, per germline. The CDR3 is made up of 16 amino acids. Trimming took 0 bases from V and 11 from J, leaving 21 bases between them. The entire variable domain, with the rest obtained from reference TRBV7-2 and TRBJ2-3, is as follows: GAGVSQSPSNKVTEKGKDVELRCDPISGHTALYWYRQSLGQGLEFLIYFQGNSAPDKSGLPSDRFSAERTGGSVSTLTIQRTQQEDSAVYLCASSLAQNTAAVGQYFGPGTRLTVL.

This chain links TRBV2 with TRBJ2-3; D is perhaps TRBD1 (6 bases). This CDR3 has 13 residues. With 5 bases removed from V and 1 base from J, the gap between germline ends came to 7 bases. CDR1 and CDR2 from the germline V gene are SNHLY and FYNNEI. The CDR3 DNA reads TGTGCCAGCAGTAGACAGGGCACAGATACGCAGTATTTT. It codes for CASSRQGTDTQYF.

The chain carries TRBV14 and TRBJ1-2, with D maybe TRBD1 (6 bases). With 4 bases removed from V and 5 bases from J, the gap between germline ends came to 17 bases. CDR3 length equals 15 residues. Germline values: CDR1 SGHDN, CDR2 FVKESK. CDR3 amino acids: CASSRPGAGEYGYTF. For the CDR3, the DNA is TGTGCCAGCAGCCGACCTGGGGCAGGGGAGTATGGCTACACCTTC.

This CDR3 is CASSSTVNTGELFF. The CDR3 nucleotides are TGTGCCAGTAGTAGCACGGTGAACACCGGGGAGCTGTTTTTT. The J gene is TRBJ2-2, the V gene TRBV19, with D unclear. The germline V and J ends were trimmed by 4 bases and 1 base, with 7 bases remaining between them. The CDR3 extends over 14 amino acids. CDR1 and CDR2 (germline): LNHDA, SQIVND (reference sequence). Combining the CDR3 with reference TRBV19 and TRBJ2-2 gives the whole variable domain DGGITQSPKYLFRKEGQNVTLSCEQNLNHDAMYWYRQDPGQGLRLIYYSQIVNDFQKGDIAEGYSVSREKKESFPLTVTSAQKNPTAFYLCASSSTVNTGELFFGEGSRLTVL.

The chain joins TRBV4-1 to TRBJ1-6; 7 bases fit TRBD1. The V gene's germline CDR1 is MGHRA and CDR2 YSYEKL. V dropped 5 bases and J dropped 6; count of bases not matched to a gene: 7. The CDR3 is 15 residues long. Here the CDR3 DNA reads TGCGCCAGCAGCATCAGACAGGGCGGTAATTCACCCCTCCACTTT. Translated: CASSIRQGGNSPLHF.

V and J are TRBV5-1 and TRBJ2-5; 7 nucleotides match TRBD2. Germline CDR1 reads SGHRS; CDR2 reads YFSETQ. The J segment lost 3 bases and the V segment lost 3 bases, leaving 5 bases of the junction unmatched. This CDR3 has 14 residues. The CDR3, as DNA: TGCGCCAGCAGCTCCGGGAGGACCAAAGAGACCCAGTACTTC. Translation gives CASSSGRTKETQYF. The variable domain in full, with the rest retrieved from reference TRBV5-1 and TRBJ2-5, is KAGVTQTPRYLIKTRGQQVTLSCSPISGHRSVSWYQQTPGQGLQFLFEYFSETQRNKGNFPGRFSGRQFSNSRSEMNVSTLELGDSALYLCASSSGRTKETQYFGPGTRLLVL.

The chain employs TRBV28 and TRBJ1-4; 7 bases line up with TRBD1. The germline V gene has CDR1 MDHEN and CDR2 SYDVKM. Unmatched junction bases numbered 14, after V lost 5 bases and J lost 5 bases. The CDR3 sequence is 17 residues long. As DNA, the CDR3 is TGTGCCAGCAGTCTCCAGACAGGGAGAGTTGAGAATGAAAAACTGTTTTTT. This translates into CASSLQTGRVENEKLFF.

The chain employs TRBV7-2 and TRBJ1-5, with a tentative D call TRBD1 (6 bases). In germline, CDR1 is SGHTA, CDR2 FQGNSA. V shed 4 bases and J shed 0 bases, with 10 bases lying between them. The CDR3 has 15 residues. CDR3 sequence (DNA): TGTGCCAGCAGCTCCGGGACAATTAGCAATCAGCCCCAGCATTTT. It codes for CASSSGTISNQPQHF.

The rearrangement links TRBV7-2 to TRBJ2-3; TRBD2 matches 10 bases. The CDR3 contains 16 residues. The germline CDR1 and CDR2 sequences are SGHTA and FQGNSA. The V segment lost 6 bases and the J segment 4 bases; nucleotides outside the gene matches: 10. CDR3: CASRKGVAGGADTQYF. CDR3 coding DNA: TGTGCCAGCAGGAAGGGGGTAGCGGGGGGTGCAGATACGCAGTATTTT.

The CDR3: CASSLDRYGGELFF. The CDR3 DNA follows: TGTGCCAGCAGCTTAGATCGGTATGGCGGGGAGCTGTTTTTT. The rearrangement uses TRBV11-2 and TRBJ2-2; D is ambiguous. The CDR3 covers 14 residues. V lost 0 bases to trimming and J lost 7 bases, with 9 bases between them. Germline values: CDR1 SGHAT, CDR2 FQNNGV.

V and J are TRBV5-8 and TRBJ2-7; D not certain. V was shortened by 2 bases and J by 3 bases, with 6 bases between the two germline ends. Germline-derived CDR1 and CDR2 are SGHTS and YDEGEE. CDR3 length: 12 residues. CDR3 sequence: CASSLTGYEQYF. DNA for the CDR3: TGTGCCAGCAGCTTAACCGGCTACGAGCAGTACTTC.

The V call is TRBV21-1, the J call TRBJ1-5; the D segment call TRBD1 is taken from the table without a DNA check. TRBV21-1 is a listed pseudogene. The CDR3 is 16 amino acids. Here the CDR3 DNA reads TGTGCCAGCAGCGCCCGTGGATGGCAGGCCGCTCAGCCCCAGCATTTT. Its protein is CASSARGWQAAQPQHF.

This chain links TRBV5-4 with TRBJ1-1; D possibly corresponds to TRBD1 (6 bases). Trimming shortened V by 1 base and J by 6 bases, and 16 bases separated the two germline ends. CDR1 SGHNT and CDR2 YYREEE come from the germline V gene (reference sequence). The CDR3 loop spans 15 amino acids. This CDR3 is CASSLRRGADSEAFF. The CDR3 DNA is TGTGCCAGCAGCTTGAGACGGGGGGCGGACTCTGAAGCTTTCTTT.

The chain links TRBV21-1 to TRBJ2-7; the table's D call TRBD2 went unverified against the DNA. TRBV21-1 is shown as a pseudogene. The CDR3 runs 16 residues. CDR3 sequence reads: CASSKSRPVSSYEQYF. CDR3 nucleotides: TGTGCCAGCAGCAAATCACGCCCTGTGAGCTCCTACGAGCAGTACTTC.